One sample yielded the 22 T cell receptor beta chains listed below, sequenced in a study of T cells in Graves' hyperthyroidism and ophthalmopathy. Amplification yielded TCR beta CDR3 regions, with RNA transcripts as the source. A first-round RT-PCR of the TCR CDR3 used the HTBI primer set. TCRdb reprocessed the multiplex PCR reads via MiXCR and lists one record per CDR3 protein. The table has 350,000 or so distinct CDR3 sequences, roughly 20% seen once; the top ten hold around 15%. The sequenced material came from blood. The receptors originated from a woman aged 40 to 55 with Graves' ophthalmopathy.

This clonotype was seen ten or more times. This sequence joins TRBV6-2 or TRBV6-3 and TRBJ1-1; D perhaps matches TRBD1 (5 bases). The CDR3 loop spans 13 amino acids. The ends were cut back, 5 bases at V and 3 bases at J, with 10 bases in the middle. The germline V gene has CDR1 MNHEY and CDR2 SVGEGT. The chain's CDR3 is CASSGQGYTEAFF. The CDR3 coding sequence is TGTGCCAGCAGTGGTCAGGGTTACACTGAAGCTTTCTTT.

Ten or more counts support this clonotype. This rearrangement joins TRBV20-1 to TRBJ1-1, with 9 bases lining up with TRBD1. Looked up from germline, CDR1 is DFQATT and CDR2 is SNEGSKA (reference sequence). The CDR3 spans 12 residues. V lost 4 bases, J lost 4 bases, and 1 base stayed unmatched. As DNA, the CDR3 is TGCAGTGCTATACAGGGGGCCACTGAAGCTTTCTTT. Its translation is CSAIQGATEAFF.

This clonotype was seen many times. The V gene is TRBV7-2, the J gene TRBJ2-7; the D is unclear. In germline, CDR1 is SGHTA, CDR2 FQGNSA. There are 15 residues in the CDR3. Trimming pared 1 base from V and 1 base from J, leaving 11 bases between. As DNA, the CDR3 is TGTGCCAGCAGCTTAGGACTCCGTGATTCCTACGAGCAGTACTTC. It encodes CASSLGLRDSYEQYF.

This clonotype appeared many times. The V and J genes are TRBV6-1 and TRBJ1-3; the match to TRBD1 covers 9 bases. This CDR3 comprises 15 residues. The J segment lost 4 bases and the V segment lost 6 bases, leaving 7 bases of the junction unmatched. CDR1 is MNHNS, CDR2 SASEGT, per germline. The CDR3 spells CASSHTGGEGNTIYF. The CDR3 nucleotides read TGTGCCAGCAGCCACACAGGGGGCGAAGGAAACACCATATATTTT.

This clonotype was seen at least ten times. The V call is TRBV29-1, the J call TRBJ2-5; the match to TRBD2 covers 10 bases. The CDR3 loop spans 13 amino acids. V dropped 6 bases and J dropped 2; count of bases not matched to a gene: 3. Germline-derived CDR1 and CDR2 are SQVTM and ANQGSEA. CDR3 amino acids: CSVLAGRQETQYF. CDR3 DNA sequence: TGCAGCGTACTAGCGGGACGTCAAGAGACCCAGTACTTC.

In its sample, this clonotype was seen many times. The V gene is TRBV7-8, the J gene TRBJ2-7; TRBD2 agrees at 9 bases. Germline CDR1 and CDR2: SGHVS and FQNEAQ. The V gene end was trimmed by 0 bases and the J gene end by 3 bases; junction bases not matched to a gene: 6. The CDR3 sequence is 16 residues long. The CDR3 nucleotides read TGTGCCAGCAGCTTAGCGTCTAGCGGGACTTACTACGAGCAGTACTTC. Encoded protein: CASSLASSGTYYEQYF. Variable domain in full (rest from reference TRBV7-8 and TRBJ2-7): GAGVSQSPRYKVAKRGQDVALRCDPISGHVSLFWYQQALGQGPEFLTYFQNEAQLDKSGLPSDRFFAERPEGSVSTLKIQRTQQEDSAVYLCASSLASSGTYYEQYFGPGTRLTVT.

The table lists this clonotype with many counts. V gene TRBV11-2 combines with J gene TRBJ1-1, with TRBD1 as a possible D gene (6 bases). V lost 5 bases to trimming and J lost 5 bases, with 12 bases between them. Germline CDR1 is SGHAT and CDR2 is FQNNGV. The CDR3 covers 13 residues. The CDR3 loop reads CASSQGHLTEAFF. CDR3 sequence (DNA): TGTGCCAGCAGCCAGGGACATTTGACTGAAGCTTTCTTT.

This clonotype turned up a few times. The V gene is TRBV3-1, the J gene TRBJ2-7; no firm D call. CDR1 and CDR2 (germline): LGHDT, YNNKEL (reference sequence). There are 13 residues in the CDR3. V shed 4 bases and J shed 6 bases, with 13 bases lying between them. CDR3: CASSRVPLGEQYF. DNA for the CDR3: TGTGCCAGCAGCCGGGTCCCCCTAGGCGAGCAGTACTTC.

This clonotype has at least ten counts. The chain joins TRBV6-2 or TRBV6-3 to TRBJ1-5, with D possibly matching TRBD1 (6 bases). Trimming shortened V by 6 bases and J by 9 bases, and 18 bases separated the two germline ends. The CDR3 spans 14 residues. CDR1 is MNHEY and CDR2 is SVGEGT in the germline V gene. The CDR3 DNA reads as TGTGCCAGCAGCGCGACAGGCCCCTGGGGGCCCCAGCATTTT. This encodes CASSATGPWGPQHF.

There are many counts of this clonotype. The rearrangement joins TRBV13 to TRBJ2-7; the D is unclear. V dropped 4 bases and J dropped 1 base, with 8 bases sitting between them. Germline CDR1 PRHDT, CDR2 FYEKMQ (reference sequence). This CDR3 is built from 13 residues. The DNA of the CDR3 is TGTGCCAGCAGCTCTACCAAATCCTACGAGCAGTACTTC. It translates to CASSSTKSYEQYF.

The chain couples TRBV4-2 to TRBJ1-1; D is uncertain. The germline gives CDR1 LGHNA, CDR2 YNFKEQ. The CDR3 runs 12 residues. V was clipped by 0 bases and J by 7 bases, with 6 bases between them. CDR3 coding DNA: TGTGCCAGCAGCCAAGATCTAGGTGAAGCTTTCTTT. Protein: CASSQDLGEAFF.

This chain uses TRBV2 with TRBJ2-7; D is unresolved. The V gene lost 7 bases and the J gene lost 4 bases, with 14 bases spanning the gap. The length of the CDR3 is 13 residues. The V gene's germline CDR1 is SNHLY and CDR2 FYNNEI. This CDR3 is CASNSVRGYEQYF. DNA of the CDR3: TGTGCCAGCAATTCGGTACGAGGATACGAGCAGTACTTC.

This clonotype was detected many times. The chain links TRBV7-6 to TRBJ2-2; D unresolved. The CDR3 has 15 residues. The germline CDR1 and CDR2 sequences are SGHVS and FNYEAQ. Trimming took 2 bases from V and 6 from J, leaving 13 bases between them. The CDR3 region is CASSLNPLSAGELFF. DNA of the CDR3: TGTGCCAGCAGCTTAAATCCCCTTTCCGCCGGGGAGCTGTTTTTT. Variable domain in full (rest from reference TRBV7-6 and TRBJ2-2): GAGVSQSPRYKVTKRGQDVALRCDPISGHVSLYWYRQALGQGPEFLTYFNYEAQQDKSGLPNDRFSAERPEGSISTLTIQRTEQRDSAMYRCASSLNPLSAGELFFGEGSRLTVL.

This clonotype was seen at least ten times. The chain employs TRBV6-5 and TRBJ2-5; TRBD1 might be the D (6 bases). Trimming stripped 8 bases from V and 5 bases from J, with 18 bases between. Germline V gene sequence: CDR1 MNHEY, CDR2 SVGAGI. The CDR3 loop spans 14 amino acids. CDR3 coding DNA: TGTGCCAGCCGTATTACCCAGGGGTGGGAGACCCAGTACTTC. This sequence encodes CASRITQGWETQYF.

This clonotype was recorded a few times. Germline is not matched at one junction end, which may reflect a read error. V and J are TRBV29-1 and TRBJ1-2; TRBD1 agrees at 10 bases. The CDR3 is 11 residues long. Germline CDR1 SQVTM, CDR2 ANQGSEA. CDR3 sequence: CSVAGTGVPYF. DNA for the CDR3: TGCAGCGTTGCCGGGACAGGGGTCCCGTACTTC.

CDR3 DNA sequence: TGCAGCGCACATACCGTCGGGGGTCTCAACACTGAAGCTTTCTTT. Translated, it gives CSAHTVGGLNTEAFF. The rearrangement links TRBV29-1 to TRBJ1-1, with D maybe TRBD1 (5 bases). This CDR3 is built from 15 residues. The V gene lost 7 bases and the J gene lost 2 bases, with 20 bases spanning the gap. Germline CDR1 and CDR2: SQVTM and ANQGSEA.

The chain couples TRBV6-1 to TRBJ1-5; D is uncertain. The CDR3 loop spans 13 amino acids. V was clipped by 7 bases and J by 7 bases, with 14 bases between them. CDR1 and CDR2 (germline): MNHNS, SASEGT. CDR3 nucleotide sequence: TGTGCCAGCACCCATGGACTTCCCCAGCCCCAGCATTTT. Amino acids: CASTHGLPQPQHF.

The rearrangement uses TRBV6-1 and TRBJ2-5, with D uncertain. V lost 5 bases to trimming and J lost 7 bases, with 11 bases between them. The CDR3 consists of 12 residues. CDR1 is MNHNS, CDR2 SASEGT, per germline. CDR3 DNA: TGTGCCAGCAGTCGCGAAGGCGGGACCCAGTACTTC. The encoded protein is CASSREGGTQYF.

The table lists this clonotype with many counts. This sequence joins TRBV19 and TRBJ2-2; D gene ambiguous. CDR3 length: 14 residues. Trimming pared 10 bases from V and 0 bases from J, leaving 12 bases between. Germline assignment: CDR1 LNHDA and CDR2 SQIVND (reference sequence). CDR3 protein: CATARRSNTGELFF. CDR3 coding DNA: TGTGCCACCGCCCGGCGGTCGAACACCGGGGAGCTGTTTTTT.

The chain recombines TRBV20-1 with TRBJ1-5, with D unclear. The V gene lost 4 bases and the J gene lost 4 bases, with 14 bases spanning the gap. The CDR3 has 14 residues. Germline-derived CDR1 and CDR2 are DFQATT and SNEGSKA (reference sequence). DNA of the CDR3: TGCAGTGCTATGAATCGGCCAGATAATCAGCCCCAGCATTTT. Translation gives CSAMNRPDNQPQHF.

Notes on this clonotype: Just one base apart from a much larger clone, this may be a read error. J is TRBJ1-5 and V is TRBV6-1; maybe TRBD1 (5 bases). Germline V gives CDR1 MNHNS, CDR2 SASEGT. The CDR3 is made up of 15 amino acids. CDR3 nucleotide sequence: TGTGCCGGCAGTGAAGCGGGAGGGGCGTATCAGCCCCGGCATTTT. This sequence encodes CAGSEAGGAYQPRHF.

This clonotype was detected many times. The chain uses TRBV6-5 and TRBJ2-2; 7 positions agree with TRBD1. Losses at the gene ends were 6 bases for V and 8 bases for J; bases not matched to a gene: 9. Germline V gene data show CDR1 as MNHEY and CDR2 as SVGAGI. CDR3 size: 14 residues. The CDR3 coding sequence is TGTGCCAGCAGCACCGGGACAGACCGAGGGGAGCTGTTTTTT. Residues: CASSTGTDRGELFF.